These T cell receptor beta chains were read from a single sample in a study of T cells in Graves' hyperthyroidism and ophthalmopathy. TCRdb reanalysed the multiplex PCR reads using MiXCR and keeps one entry per CDR3 protein. The sample lists about 500,000 distinct CDR3 sequences, 15% to 20% seen once, with 25% to 30% in the top ten. The sequenced material came from blood. These receptor sequences come from a woman aged 30 to 39 with Graves' ophthalmopathy. CDR3s include the opening cysteine and the closing phenylalanine or tryptophan. The D gene is left open where the match is weak. Clone size is shown for a subset of rows, as once, few, many or a class of expanded clone.

v_call: TRBV19
d_call: TRBD2
j_call: TRBJ2-2
clone_size: NA
cdr3_aa: CASSLRSGSAGELFF
cdr3_nt: TGTGCCAGTAGTCTTCGTAGCGGGAGCGCCGGGGAGCTGTTTTTT

v_call: TRBV11-1
d_call: NA
j_call: TRBJ1-2
clone_size: NA
cdr3_aa: CASSSDMNYGYTF
cdr3_nt: TGTGCCAGCAGCTCGGACATGAACTATGGCTACACCTTC

v_call: TRBV5-1
d_call: NA
j_call: TRBJ1-1
clone_size: NA
cdr3_aa: CASSRQANLRDTEAFF
cdr3_nt: TGCGCCAGCAGCCGACAGGCGAACCTTAGGGACACTGAAGCTTTCTTT

v_call: TRBV28
d_call: NA
j_call: TRBJ2-3
clone_size: many
cdr3_aa: CASSVRVVAQYF
cdr3_nt: TGTGCCAGCAGCGTCAGGGTAGTCGCGCAGTATTTT

v_call: TRBV28
d_call: NA
j_call: TRBJ1-1
clone_size: many
cdr3_aa: CASSWPFGASNTEAFF
cdr3_nt: TGTGCCAGCAGTTGGCCCTTCGGGGCATCGAACACTGAAGCTTTCTTT

v_call: TRBV7-9
d_call: NA
j_call: TRBJ1-5
clone_size: NA
cdr3_aa: CASSLRGSGWQPQHF
cdr3_nt: TGTGCCAGCAGCTTAAGAGGGAGTGGGTGGCAGCCCCAGCATTTT

v_call: TRBV15
d_call: TRBD1
j_call: TRBJ2-3
clone_size: NA
cdr3_aa: CATSRGQGSDTQYF
cdr3_nt: TGTGCCACCAGCAGAGGACAGGGATCAGATACGCAGTATTTT

v_call: TRBV7-3
d_call: NA
j_call: TRBJ2-2
clone_size: few
cdr3_aa: CASSTTAFTGELFF
cdr3_nt: TGTGCCAGCAGCACTACAGCCTTCACCGGGGAGCTGTTTTTT

v_call: TRBV12-3/TRBV12-4
d_call: NA
j_call: TRBJ1-4
clone_size: many
cdr3_aa: CASSPPLSVATNEKLFF
cdr3_nt: TGTGCCAGCAGCCCGCCCTTAAGTGTTGCAACTAATGAAAAACTGTTTTTT

v_call: TRBV2
d_call: NA
j_call: TRBJ1-4
clone_size: many
cdr3_aa: CASQAGRTEKLFF
cdr3_nt: TGTGCCAGCCAGGCAGGGAGGACTGAAAAACTGTTTTTT

v_call: TRBV11-2
d_call: TRBD2
j_call: TRBJ2-7
clone_size: few
cdr3_aa: CASSLEPGLAGVYEQYF
cdr3_nt: TGTGCCAGCAGCTTAGAGCCGGGACTAGCGGGAGTCTACGAGCAGTACTTC

v_call: TRBV30
d_call: NA
j_call: TRBJ1-2
clone_size: many
cdr3_aa: CAWSLRAEGGYTF
cdr3_nt: TGTGCCTGGAGTTTGAGGGCAGAAGGGGGCTACACCTTC

v_call: TRBV20-1
d_call: NA
j_call: TRBJ2-4
clone_size: few
cdr3_aa: CSARDFLAKNIQYF
cdr3_nt: TGCAGTGCTAGAGATTTCCTAGCCAAAAACATTCAGTACTTC

v_call: TRBV6-2/TRBV6-3
d_call: NA
j_call: TRBJ2-7
clone_size: many
cdr3_aa: CASSYSPFAGLLYEQYF
cdr3_nt: TGTGCCAGCAGTTACTCACCCTTCGCGGGGCTTCTCTACGAGCAGTACTTC

v_call: TRBV5-1
d_call: NA
j_call: TRBJ2-2
clone_size: NA
cdr3_aa: CASQPGDTGELFF
cdr3_nt: TGCGCCAGCCAGCCGGGGGACACCGGGGAGCTGTTTTTT

v_call: TRBV2
d_call: TRBD1
j_call: TRBJ2-7
clone_size: many
cdr3_aa: CASSRTGGLIEQYF
cdr3_nt: TGTGCCAGCAGTAGGACAGGGGGTCTGATCGAGCAGTACTTC

v_call: TRBV12-3/TRBV12-4
d_call: NA
j_call: TRBJ1-5
clone_size: many
cdr3_aa: CASSGIDQPQHF
cdr3_nt: TGTGCCAGCAGTGGAATAGATCAGCCCCAGCATTTT

v_call: TRBV14
d_call: TRBD2
j_call: TRBJ2-1
clone_size: few
cdr3_aa: CASSHRGAGSEQFF
cdr3_nt: TGTGCCAGCAGCCATAGAGGAGCGGGAAGTGAGCAGTTCTTC

v_call: TRBV28
d_call: NA
j_call: TRBJ2-2
clone_size: NA
cdr3_aa: CASGEGTGELFF
cdr3_nt: TGTGCCAGCGGAGAGGGCACCGGGGAGCTGTTTTTT

v_call: TRBV27
d_call: NA
j_call: TRBJ2-1
clone_size: many
cdr3_aa: CASSLLGVNEQFF
cdr3_nt: TGTGCCAGCAGTCTACTAGGGGTCAATGAGCAGTTCTTC